This TCR beta chain was identified in a study of OX40 agonist ivuxolimab in advanced cancers. For the study at large: Allowance was made for prior anti-PD-1, anti-PD-L1 or anti-CTLA-4 therapy, and roughly 40% had some.

Blood draws occurred at baseline, cycle 4 day 1, and cycle 7 day 1. About this clone: What it binds is unknown.

This CDR3 comprises 14 residues. CDR1 and CDR2 (germline): SGHVS, FQNEAQ. V was clipped by 4 bases and J by 6 bases, with 12 bases between them. Study-level points and caveats: Dose levels from 0.1 to 3.0 mg/kg saw CD4+ and CD8+ blood T cells expand clonally by week 6. Some of the nonresponding patients also showed low levels of normalized T-cell clonal expansion.

Clones were read by immunoSEQ multiplex PCR, and TCRdb kept only the in-frame ones, dropping some. Seen here are approximately 9,800 clones, 77% observed once, and the top ten hold 25% to 35%. This sequence originates from an adult with an advanced solid tumor such as melanoma, head and neck, liver or kidney cancer. The input for sequencing was CD4+ or CD8+ T cells sorted from blood, taken in a trial of the OX40 agonist ivuxolimab. The rearrangement joins TRBV7-8 to TRBJ2-2; maybe TRBD2 (6 bases). The CDR3 is CASSSPLAPGELFF. The CDR3 region has the DNA TGTGCCAGCAGCTCGCCTCTAGCGCCCGGGGAGCTGTTTTTT. The full variable domain, its missing parts supplied by reference TRBV7-8 and TRBJ2-2, is GAGVSQSPRYKVAKRGQDVALRCDPISGHVSLFWYQQALGQGPEFLTYFQNEAQLDKSGLPSDRFFAERPEGSVSTLKIQRTQQEDSAVYLCASSSPLAPGELFFGEGSRLTVL.